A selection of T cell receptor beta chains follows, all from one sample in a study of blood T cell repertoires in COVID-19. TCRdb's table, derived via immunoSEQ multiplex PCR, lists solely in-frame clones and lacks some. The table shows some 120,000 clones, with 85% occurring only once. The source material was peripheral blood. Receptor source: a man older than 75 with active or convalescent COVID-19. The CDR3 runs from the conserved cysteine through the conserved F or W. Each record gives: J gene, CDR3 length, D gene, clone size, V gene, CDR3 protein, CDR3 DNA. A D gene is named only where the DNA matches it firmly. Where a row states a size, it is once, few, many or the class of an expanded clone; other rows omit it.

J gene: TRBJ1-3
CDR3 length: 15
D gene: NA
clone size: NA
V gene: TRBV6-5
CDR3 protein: CASSLRPSSGNTIYF
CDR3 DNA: TGTGCCAGCAGTTTACGCCCCAGCTCTGGAAACACCATATATTTT

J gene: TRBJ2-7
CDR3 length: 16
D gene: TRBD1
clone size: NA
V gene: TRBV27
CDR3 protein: CASSLIPGTGSYEQYF
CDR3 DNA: TGTGCCAGCAGTTTAATCCCAGGGACAGGGTCCTACGAGCAGTACTTC

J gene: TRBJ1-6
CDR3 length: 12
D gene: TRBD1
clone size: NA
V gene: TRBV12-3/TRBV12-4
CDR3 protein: CASKTGTSPLHF
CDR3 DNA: TGTGCCAGCAAGACAGGGACATCACCCCTCCACTTT

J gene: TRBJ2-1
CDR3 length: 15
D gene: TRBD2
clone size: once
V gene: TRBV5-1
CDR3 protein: CASSGVATSGNEQFF
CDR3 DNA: TGCGCCAGCAGCGGCGTAGCAACTAGCGGGAATGAGCAGTTCTTC

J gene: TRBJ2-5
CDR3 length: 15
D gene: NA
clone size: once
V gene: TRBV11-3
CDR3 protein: CASSLGQGIRETQYF
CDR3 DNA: TGTGCCAGCAGCTTAGGCCAGGGGATACGAGAGACCCAGTACTTC

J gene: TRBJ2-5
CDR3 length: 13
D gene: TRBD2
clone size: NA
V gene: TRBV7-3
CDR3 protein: CASSPLGRETQYF
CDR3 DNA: TGTGCCAGCAGCCCCCTCGGGAGGGAGACCCAGTACTTC

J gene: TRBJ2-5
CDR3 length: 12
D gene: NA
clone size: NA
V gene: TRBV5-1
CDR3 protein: CASSVHRETQYF
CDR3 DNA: TGCGCCAGCAGCGTCCACAGGGAGACCCAGTACTTC

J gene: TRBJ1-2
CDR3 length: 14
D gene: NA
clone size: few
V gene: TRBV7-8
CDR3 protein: CASSFRGSNYGYTF
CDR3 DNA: TGTGCCAGCAGCTTCCGGGGTTCAAACTATGGCTACACCTTC

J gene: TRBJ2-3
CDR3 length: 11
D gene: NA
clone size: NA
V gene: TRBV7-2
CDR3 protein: CASSLRDTQYF
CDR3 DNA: TGTGCCAGCAGCTTACGAGATACGCAGTATTTT

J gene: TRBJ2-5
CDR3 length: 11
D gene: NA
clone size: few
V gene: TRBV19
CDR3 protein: CASSMGPTQYF
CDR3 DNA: TGTGCCAGTAGTATGGGGCCCACCCAGTACTTC

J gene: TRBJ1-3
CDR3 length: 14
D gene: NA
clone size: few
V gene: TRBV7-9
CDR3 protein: CASADTFSGNTIYF
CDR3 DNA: TGTGCCAGCGCCGACACTTTCTCTGGAAACACCATATATTTT

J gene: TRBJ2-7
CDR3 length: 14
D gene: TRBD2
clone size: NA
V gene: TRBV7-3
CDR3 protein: CASSSSGGPYEQYF
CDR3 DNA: TGTGCCAGCAGCTCGAGCGGGGGACCCTACGAGCAGTACTTC

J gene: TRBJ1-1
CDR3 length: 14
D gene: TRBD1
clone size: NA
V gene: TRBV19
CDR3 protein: CASSIQGVRTEAFF
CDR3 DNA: TGTGCCAGTAGTATACAGGGGGTTCGCACTGAAGCTTTCTTT

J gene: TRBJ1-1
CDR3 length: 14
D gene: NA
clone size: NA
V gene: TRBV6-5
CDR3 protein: CASSLGRTQGAAFF
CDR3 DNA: TGTGCCAGCTCTTTAGGTCGGACCCAGGGCGCGGCTTTCTTT

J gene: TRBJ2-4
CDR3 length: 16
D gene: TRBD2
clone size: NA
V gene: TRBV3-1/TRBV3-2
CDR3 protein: CASSQDLASGRNIQYF
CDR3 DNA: TGTGCCAGCAGCCAAGATCTTGCCAGCGGGAGAAACATTCAGTACTTC

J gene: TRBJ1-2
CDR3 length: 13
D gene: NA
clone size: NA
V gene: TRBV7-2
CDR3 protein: CASSPPTGNSFTF
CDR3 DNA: TGTGCCAGCAGCCCCCCGACAGGAAACAGCTTCACCTTC

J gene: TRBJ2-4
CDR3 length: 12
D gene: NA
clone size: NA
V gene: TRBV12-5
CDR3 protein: CASGSRGNIQYF
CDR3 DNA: TGTGCTAGTGGTTCGAGGGGGAACATTCAGTACTTC

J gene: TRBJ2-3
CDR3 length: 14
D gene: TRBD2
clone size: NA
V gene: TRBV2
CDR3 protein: CASSLRTLAGGPNF
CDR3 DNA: TGTGCCAGCAGCCTAAGGACTCTAGCGGGGGGGCCGAATTTT

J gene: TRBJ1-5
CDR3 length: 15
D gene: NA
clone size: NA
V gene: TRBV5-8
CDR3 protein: CASSLKGWFDQPQHF
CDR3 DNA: TGTGCCAGCAGCTTGAAGGGGTGGTTCGATCAGCCCCAGCATTTT

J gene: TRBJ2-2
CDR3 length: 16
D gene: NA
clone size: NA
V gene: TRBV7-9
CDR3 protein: CASSFTPVRGSGELFF
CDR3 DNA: TGTGCCAGCAGCTTTACTCCTGTCCGGGGGAGCGGGGAGCTGTTTTTT

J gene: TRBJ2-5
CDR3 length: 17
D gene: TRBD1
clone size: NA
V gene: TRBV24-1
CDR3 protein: CATSDPRTGWYQETQYF
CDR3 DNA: TGTGCCACCAGTGACCCTCGGACAGGGTGGTACCAAGAGACCCAGTACTTC

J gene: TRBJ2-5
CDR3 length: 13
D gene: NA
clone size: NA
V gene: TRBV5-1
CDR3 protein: CASSWVSGETQYF
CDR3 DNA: TGCGCCAGCAGCTGGGTCTCCGGGGAGACCCAGTACTTC

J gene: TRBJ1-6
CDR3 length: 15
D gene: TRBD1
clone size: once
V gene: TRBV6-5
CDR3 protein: CASSYSGQINSPLHF
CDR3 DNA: TGTGCCAGCAGTTATTCGGGACAGATCAATTCACCCCTCCACTTT

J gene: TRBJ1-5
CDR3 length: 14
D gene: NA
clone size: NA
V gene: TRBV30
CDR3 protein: CAWSLGRSGQPQHF
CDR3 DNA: TGTGCCTGGAGTCTAGGGAGAAGCGGGCAGCCCCAGCATTTT

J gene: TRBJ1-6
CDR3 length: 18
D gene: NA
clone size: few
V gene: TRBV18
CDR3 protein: CASSPVLGAGRVNSPLHF
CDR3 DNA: TGTGCCAGCTCACCAGTCCTAGGGGCAGGCAGAGTCAATTCACCCCTCCACTTT

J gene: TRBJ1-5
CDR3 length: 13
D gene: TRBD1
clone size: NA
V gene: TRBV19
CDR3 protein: CASRQGGNQPQHF
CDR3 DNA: TGTGCCAGTAGACAGGGGGGCAATCAGCCCCAGCATTTT

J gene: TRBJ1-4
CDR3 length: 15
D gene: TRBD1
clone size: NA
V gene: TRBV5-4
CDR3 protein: CASSLGQGGGEKLFF
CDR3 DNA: TGTGCCAGCAGCCTCGGACAGGGCGGGGGTGAAAAACTGTTTTTT

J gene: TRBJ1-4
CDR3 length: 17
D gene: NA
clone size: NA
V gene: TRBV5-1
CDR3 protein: CASSPLGGKATNEKLFF
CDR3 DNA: TGCGCCAGCAGCCCCCTGGGGGGGAAAGCAACTAATGAAAAACTGTTTTTT

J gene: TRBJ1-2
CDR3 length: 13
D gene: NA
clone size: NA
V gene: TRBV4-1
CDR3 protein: CASSQGAGYGYTF
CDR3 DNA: TGCGCCAGCAGCCAAGGGGCGGGCTATGGCTACACCTTC

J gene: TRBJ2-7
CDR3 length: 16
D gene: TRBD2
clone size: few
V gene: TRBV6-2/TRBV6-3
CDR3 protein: CASSGKRLAGVDEQYF
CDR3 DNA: TGTGCCAGCAGTGGAAAAAGACTAGCGGGAGTGGACGAGCAGTACTTC

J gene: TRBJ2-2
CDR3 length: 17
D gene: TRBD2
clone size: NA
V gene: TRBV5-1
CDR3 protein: CASSLRLAGGNTGELFF
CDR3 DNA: TGCGCCAGCAGCTTAAGACTAGCGGGAGGGAACACCGGGGAGCTGTTTTTT

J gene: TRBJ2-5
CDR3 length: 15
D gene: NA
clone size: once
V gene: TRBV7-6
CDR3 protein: CASSPRPGGQETQYF
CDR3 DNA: TGTGCCAGCAGCCCCCGGCCAGGGGGGCAAGAGACCCAGTACTTC

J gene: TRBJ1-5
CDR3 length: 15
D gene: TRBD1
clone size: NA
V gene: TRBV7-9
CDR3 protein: CASSPGQGNNQPQHF
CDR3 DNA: TGTGCCAGCAGCCCGGGACAGGGGAACAATCAGCCCCAGCATTTT

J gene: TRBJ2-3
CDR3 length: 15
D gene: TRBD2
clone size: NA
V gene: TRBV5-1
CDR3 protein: CASSLAGGSLDTQYF
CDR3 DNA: TGCGCCAGCAGCTTGGCGGGAGGGTCATTAGATACGCAGTATTTT

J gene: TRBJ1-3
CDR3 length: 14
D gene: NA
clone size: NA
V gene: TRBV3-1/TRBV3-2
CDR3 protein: CASSPAEGVVAIYF
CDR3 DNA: TGTGCCAGCAGTCCCGCGGAAGGAGTGGTTGCCATATATTTT

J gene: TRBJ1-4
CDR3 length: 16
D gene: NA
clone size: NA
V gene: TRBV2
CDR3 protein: CASSEVGGHKQEKLFF
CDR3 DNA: TGTGCCAGCAGCGAAGTGGGTGGCCACAAACAGGAAAAACTGTTTTTT

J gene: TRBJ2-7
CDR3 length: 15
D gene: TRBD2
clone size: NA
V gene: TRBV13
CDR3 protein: CASSPATSGSYEQYF
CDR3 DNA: TGTGCCAGCAGCCCCGCGACTAGCGGGTCCTACGAGCAGTACTTC

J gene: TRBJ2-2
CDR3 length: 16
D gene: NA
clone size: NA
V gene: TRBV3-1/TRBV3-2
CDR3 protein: CASSHPVLYATGELFF
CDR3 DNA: TGTGCCAGCAGCCACCCTGTCCTTTACGCGACCGGGGAGCTGTTTTTT

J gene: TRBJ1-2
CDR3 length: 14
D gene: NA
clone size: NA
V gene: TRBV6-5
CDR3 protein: CASSYSRGPASCTF
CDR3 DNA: TGTGCCAGCAGTTACTCGAGAGGCCCCGCATCCTGCACCTTC

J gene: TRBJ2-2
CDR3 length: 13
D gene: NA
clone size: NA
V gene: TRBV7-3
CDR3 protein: CASSFPSTGELFF
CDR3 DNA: TGTGCCAGCAGCTTTCCCTCGACAGGGGAGCTGTTTTTT

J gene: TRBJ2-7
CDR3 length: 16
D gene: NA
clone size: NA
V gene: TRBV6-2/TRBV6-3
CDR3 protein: CASSYSLAEPSYEQYF
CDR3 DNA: TGTGCCAGCAGTTACTCCTTAGCGGAGCCCTCCTACGAGCAGTACTTC

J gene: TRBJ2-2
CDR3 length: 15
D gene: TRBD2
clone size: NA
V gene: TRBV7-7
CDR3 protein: CASSLAGGSTGELFF
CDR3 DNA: TGTGCCAGCAGCTTAGCCGGGGGGTCCACCGGGGAGCTGTTTTTT

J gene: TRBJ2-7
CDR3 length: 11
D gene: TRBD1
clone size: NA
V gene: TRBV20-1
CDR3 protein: CSAGQVNEQYF
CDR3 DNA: TGCAGTGCCGGACAGGTCAACGAGCAGTACTTC

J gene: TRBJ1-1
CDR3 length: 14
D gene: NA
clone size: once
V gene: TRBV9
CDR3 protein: CASTRWGQDTEAFF
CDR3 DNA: TGTGCCAGCACCCGTTGGGGGCAGGACACTGAAGCTTTCTTT

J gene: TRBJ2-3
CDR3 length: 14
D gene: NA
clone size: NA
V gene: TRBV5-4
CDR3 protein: CASSFGIGTDTQYF
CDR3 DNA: TGTGCCAGCAGCTTCGGGATCGGCACAGATACGCAGTATTTT

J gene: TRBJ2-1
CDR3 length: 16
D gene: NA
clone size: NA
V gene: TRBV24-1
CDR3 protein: CATSDPSGVSYNEQFF
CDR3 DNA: TGTGCCACCAGTGATCCCTCGGGGGTCTCCTACAATGAGCAGTTCTTC

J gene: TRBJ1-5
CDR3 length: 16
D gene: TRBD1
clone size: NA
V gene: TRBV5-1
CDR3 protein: CASSLEPGTGNQPQHF
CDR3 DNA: TGCGCCAGCAGCTTGGAACCCGGGACAGGCAATCAGCCCCAGCATTTT

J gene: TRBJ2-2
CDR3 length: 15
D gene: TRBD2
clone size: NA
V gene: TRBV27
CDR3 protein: CASSLGTTSTGELFF
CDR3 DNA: TGTGCCAGCAGTTTAGGGACTACCTCCACCGGGGAGCTGTTTTTT

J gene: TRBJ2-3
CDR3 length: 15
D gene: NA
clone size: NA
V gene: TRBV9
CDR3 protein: CASSVVQGRADTQYF
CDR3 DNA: TGTGCCAGCAGCGTAGTGCAGGGGCGGGCAGATACGCAGTATTTT

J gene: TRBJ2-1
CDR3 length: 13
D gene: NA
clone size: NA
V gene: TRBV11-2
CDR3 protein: CASSLTEGNEQFF
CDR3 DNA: TGTGCCAGCAGCTTAACTGAGGGCAATGAGCAGTTCTTC

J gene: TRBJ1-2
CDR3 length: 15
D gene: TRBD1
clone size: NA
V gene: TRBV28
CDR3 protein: CASITNPGQDYGYTF
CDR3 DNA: TGTGCCAGTATTACCAACCCGGGACAGGATTATGGCTACACCTTC